This T cell receptor beta chain was documented in a study of technical replicates of blood from a handful of donors. Libraries were prepared by immunoSEQ multiplex PCR; TCRdb keeps only in-frame clonotypes and omits some of them. Here the sample spans tens of thousands of clones, over 90% being singletons. Germline values: CDR1 SGHNT, CDR2 YENEEA. The germline V and J ends were trimmed by 2 bases and 4 bases, with 8 bases remaining between them. This CDR3 contains 13 residues. The TCR originated in a human donor in good health. The V call is TRBV11-3, the J call TRBJ1-2; no definite D call. Sequencing was performed on T cells isolated from PBMCs. The CDR3 nucleotides are TGTGCCAGCAGCTTAAGCCTCTTCTATGGCTACACCTTC. Protein product: CASSLSLFYGYTF.